This TCR beta chain was captured in a study of cytomegalovirus exposure and HLA in healthy donors. Study-wide findings and caveats: Rare TCR sequences dominated, though some public TCRs recurred in many donors.

The PCR had 60 Vbeta and 13 Jbeta primers. The protocol was immunoSEQ multiplex PCR, while the TCRdb copy is restricted to in-frame clones and leaves out a portion. The data hold 120,000 or so clones, with around 87% observed a single time. V lost 5 bases and J lost 2, with 12 bases in between. The CDR3 loop spans 15 amino acids. Germline V lookup: CDR1 MNHNY, CDR2 SVGAGI (reference sequence). As regards this clone: The antigen is unknown.

What was sequenced was PBMCs. J is TRBJ1-4 and V is TRBV6-6, with D unclear. The source of this sequence is a man aged 35 to 55 in good health and CMV-seronegative. The CDR3 sequence is CASSLSRETNEKLFF. The CDR3 DNA sequence: TGTGCCAGCAGTCTTTCCCGGGAGACTAATGAAAAACTGTTTTTT.